One and the same sample provided the 14 T cell receptor beta chains below, sequenced in a study of blood T cell repertoires in COVID-19. Some clones are missing from TCRdb's copy, which holds only in-frame ones; the method was immunoSEQ multiplex PCR. Of roughly 300,000 clones in the sample, 65% to 90% were seen once. The sequenced sample consisted of PBMCs or T cells enriched from blood (not recorded which). The receptors come from a woman aged 40 to 49 with acute COVID-19.

V and J are TRBV7-5 and TRBJ1-6. TRBV7-5 is labeled a pseudogene. This CDR3 region has 17 residues. CDR3 in amino acids: CARSLRGLEQTNSPLHF. CDR3 nucleotide sequence: TGTGCCAGAAGCTTAAGAGGGCTGGAACAGACTAATTCACCCCTCCACTTT.

The chain links TRBV13 to TRBJ1-1; TRBD1 is a possible D gene (6 bases). V dropped 5 bases and J dropped 11 bases, with 24 bases sitting between them. The CDR3 contains 15 residues. Germline V lookup: CDR1 PRHDT, CDR2 FYEKMQ (reference sequence). The CDR3, as DNA: TGTGCCAGCAGCAGAGGGTTGCGGGGGGGCGGTGAGGCTTTCTTT. It codes for CASSRGLRGGGEAFF.

The chain combines TRBV9 with TRBJ1-6, with a weak D call TRBD1 (5 bases). The V gene lost 0 bases and the J gene lost 10 bases, with 11 bases spanning the gap. CDR1 is SGDLS and CDR2 is YYNGEE in the germline V gene. This CDR3 is built from 14 residues. Here the CDR3 reads CASSVGGARSPLHF. Written as DNA, the CDR3 is TGTGCCAGCAGCGTAGGGGGCGCGAGGTCACCCCTCCACTTT. Variable domain in full (rest from reference TRBV9 and TRBJ1-6): DSGVTQTPKHLITATGQRVTLRCSPRSGDLSVYWYQQSLDQGLQFLIQYYNGEERAKGNILERFSAQQFPDLHSELNLSSLELGDSALYFCASSVGGARSPLHFGNGTRLTVT.

This sequence joins TRBV28 and TRBJ2-1; 7 positions agree with TRBD2. The germline CDR1 and CDR2 sequences are MDHEN and SYDVKM. With V trimmed by 2 bases and J by 6 bases, 7 bases remained unmatched. The CDR3 extends over 15 amino acids. The DNA for the CDR3 is TGTGCCAGCAGTTTAATAGTTCTAGCGGCCAATGAGCAGTTCTTC. Translation: CASSLIVLAANEQFF. Full variable domain (remainder filled in from reference TRBV28 and TRBJ2-1): DVKVTQSSRYLVKRTGEKVFLECVQDMDHENMFWYRQDPGLGLRLIYFSYDVKMKEKGDIPEGYSVSREKKERFSLILESASTNQTSMYLCASSLIVLAANEQFFGPGTRLTVL.

The chain is built from TRBV11-1 and TRBJ1-2; D gene ambiguous. The V end lost 5 bases, the J end lost 3 bases, and 13 bases lay between the germline ends. Germline assignment: CDR1 SGHAT and CDR2 FQDESV (reference sequence). The CDR3 is 14 residues long. As DNA, the CDR3 is TGTGCCAGCAGCAGAGGACGGACTTACTATGGCTACACCTTC. Translation gives CASSRGRTYYGYTF. Using reference TRBV11-1 and TRBJ1-2 for the parts outside the CDR3, the full variable domain is EAEVAQSPRYKITEKSQAVAFWCDPISGHATLYWYRQILGQGPELLVQFQDESVVDDSQLPKDRFSAERLKGVDSTLKIQPAELGDSAMYLCASSRGRTYYGYTFGSGTRLTVV.

This chain uses TRBV5-1 with TRBJ2-4; TRBD1 aligns across 8 bases. The CDR3 extends over 15 amino acids. Germline V gene sequence: CDR1 SGHRS, CDR2 YFSETQ. V lost 1 base and J lost 6; bases outside the gene matches: 6. CDR3: CASSLRPGGGNIQYF. DNA of the CDR3: TGCGCCAGCAGCTTGAGGCCAGGGGGCGGAAACATTCAGTACTTC.

This clone is a singleton in its sample. The chain joins TRBV5-6 to TRBJ1-1, with 7 bases fitting TRBD1. With 2 bases clipped from V and 3 bases from J, the junction kept 10 bases outside the gene matches. There are 16 residues in the CDR3. CDR1 is SGHDT, CDR2 YYEEEE, per germline. CDR3 amino acids: CASSLQGSRMDTEAFF. The CDR3 DNA sequence: TGTGCCAGCAGCTTACAGGGGTCCCGCATGGACACTGAAGCTTTCTTT.

This clone was observed a single time. The chain joins TRBV7-9 to TRBJ2-5; 8 positions agree with TRBD1. The CDR3 extends over 16 amino acids. Germline V CDR1 and CDR2: SEHNR, FQNEAQ (reference sequence). The J segment lost 5 bases and the V segment lost 5 bases, leaving 13 bases of the junction unmatched. The CDR3 is CASSSTRDRSLETQYF. In DNA form, the CDR3 reads TGTGCCAGCAGCAGCACACGGGACAGGTCCTTGGAGACCCAGTACTTC.

This clone was found many times. The V and J genes are TRBV19 and TRBJ2-3; 9 nucleotides align to TRBD2. V trimming: 1 base; J trimming: 2 bases; junction bases outside the gene matches: 4. The CDR3 has 16 amino acids. Germline CDR1 reads LNHDA; CDR2 reads SQIVND (reference sequence). The CDR3 loop reads CASSIGLAGLTDTQYF. The CDR3 DNA is TGTGCCAGTAGTATAGGGCTAGCGGGACTCACAGATACGCAGTATTTT. Based on the CDR3 plus reference TRBV19 and TRBJ2-3, the full variable domain is DGGITQSPKYLFRKEGQNVTLSCEQNLNHDAMYWYRQDPGQGLRLIYYSQIVNDFQKGDIAEGYSVSREKKESFPLTVTSAQKNPTAFYLCASSIGLAGLTDTQYFGPGTRLTVL.

The chain employs TRBV4-2 and TRBJ1-6, with D perhaps matching TRBD1 (6 bases). The CDR3 has 15 residues. CDR1 and CDR2 (germline): LGHNA, YNFKEQ. V lost 2 bases to trimming and J lost 14 bases, with 19 bases between them. The CDR3 sequence: CASSQRRQDLGALHF. CDR3 bases: TGTGCCAGCAGCCAACGACGACAGGACCTAGGGGCCCTCCACTTT.

The chain couples TRBV5-6 to TRBJ2-7, with 7 bases aligning to TRBD1. Germline values: CDR1 SGHDT, CDR2 YYEEEE. This CDR3 spans 16 amino acids. The trim removed 4 bases at V and 0 bases at J, leaving 10 bases unmatched. CDR3 amino acids: CASSRIDRAPSYEQYF. In DNA, the CDR3 is TGTGCCAGCAGCCGTATCGACAGGGCCCCCTCCTACGAGCAGTACTTC.

The CDR3 protein is CASRPLDKHYGYTF. Written as DNA, the CDR3 is TGTGCCAGCAGGCCTCTGGACAAACACTATGGCTACACCTTC. The chain joins TRBV6-5 to TRBJ1-2; a weak D match, TRBD1 (5 bases). This CDR3 has 14 residues. Germline loops: CDR1 MNHEY, CDR2 SVGAGI. Trimming shortened V by 6 bases and J by 3 bases, and 14 bases separated the two germline ends.

This sequence joins TRBV27 and TRBJ2-2, with 10 bases matching TRBD1. The V and J ends lost 5 bases and 6 bases, in that order; junction bases with no gene match: 15. Germline-derived CDR1 and CDR2 are MNHEY and SMNVEV (reference sequence). CDR3 length: 18 residues. CDR3 in DNA: TGTGCCAGCAGTAAAAGGGACAGGGGTCCCGTCAGTCCCGGGGAGCTGTTTTTT. Protein product: CASSKRDRGPVSPGELFF.

V gene TRBV7-3 combines with J gene TRBJ1-1; 7 bases line up with TRBD1. The V and J ends lost 5 bases and 5 bases, in that order; junction bases with no gene match: 8. Germline lookup yields CDR1 SGHTA and CDR2 FQGTGA. CDR3 length: 14 residues. The CDR3 spells CASSLQGVGTEAFF. CDR3 nucleotides: TGTGCCAGCAGCCTGCAGGGGGTTGGGACTGAAGCTTTCTTT. Full variable domain (outside the CDR3, taken from reference TRBV7-3 and TRBJ1-1): GAGVSQTPSNKVTEKGKYVELRCDPISGHTALYWYRQSLGQGPEFLIYFQGTGAADDSGLPNDRFFAVRPEGSVSTLKIQRTERGDSAVYLCASSLQGVGTEAFFGQGTRLTVV.